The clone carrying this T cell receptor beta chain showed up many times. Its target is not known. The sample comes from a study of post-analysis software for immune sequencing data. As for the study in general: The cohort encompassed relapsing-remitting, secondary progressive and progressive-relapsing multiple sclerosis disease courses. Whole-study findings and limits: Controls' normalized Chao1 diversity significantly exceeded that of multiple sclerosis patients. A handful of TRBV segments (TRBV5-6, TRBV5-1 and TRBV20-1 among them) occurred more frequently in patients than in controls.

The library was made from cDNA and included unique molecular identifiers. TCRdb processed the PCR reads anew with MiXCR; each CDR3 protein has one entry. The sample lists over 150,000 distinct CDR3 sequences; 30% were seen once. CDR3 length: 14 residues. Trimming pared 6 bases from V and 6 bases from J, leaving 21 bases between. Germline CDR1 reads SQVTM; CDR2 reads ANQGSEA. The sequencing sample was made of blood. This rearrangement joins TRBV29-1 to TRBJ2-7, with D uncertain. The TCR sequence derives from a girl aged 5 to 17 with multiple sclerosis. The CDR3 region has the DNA TGCAGCGTCGCGCCTACGTCGCGAGATTCCGAGCAGTACTTC. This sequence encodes CSVAPTSRDSEQYF.